One and the same sample provided the 16 T cell receptor beta chains below, sequenced in a study of OX40 agonist ivuxolimab in advanced cancers. Preparation of the library involved the immunoSEQ multiplex PCR assay. TCRdb obtained this table from immuneACCESS and retained in-frame rearrangements with V and J assigned. These tables miss some clones; where compared with another copy, unresolved V genes account for less than half of the shortfall, and the remainder is unexplained. For this sample the table gives around 140,000 clones, of which roughly nine tenths were detected only once. The ten most abundant clones make up roughly 1.1% of the sample. This specimen consisted of CD4+ or CD8+ T cells sorted from blood, obtained in a trial of the OX40 agonist ivuxolimab. The receptors here all came from an adult with an advanced solid tumor such as melanoma, head and neck, liver or kidney cancer.

The chain joins TRBV6-1 to TRBJ2-3; 8 positions agree with TRBD1. V dropped 2 bases and J dropped 2; count of bases not matched to a gene: 6. The CDR3 contains 16 residues. Looked up from germline, CDR1 is MNHNS and CDR2 is SASEGT. The CDR3 DNA reads as TGTGCCAGCAGTGAAACCACAGGGGGAGCCACAGATACGCAGTATTTT. Its translation is CASSETTGGATDTQYF.

The V and J genes are TRBV18 and TRBJ2-7, with 7 nucleotides matching TRBD2. V lost 3 bases, J lost 2 bases, and 4 bases stayed unmatched. Per the germline V gene, CDR1 is KGHSH and CDR2 is LQKENI. There are 14 residues in the CDR3. CDR3 sequence reads: CASSPGGFAYEQYF. DNA for the CDR3: TGTGCCAGCTCACCGGGGGGGTTCGCCTACGAGCAGTACTTC.

The CDR3 is CASSPGGLSYEQYF. The CDR3 DNA is TGTGCCAGCAGCCCCGGAGGTCTATCCTACGAGCAGTACTTC. The chain joins TRBV7-2 to TRBJ2-7; a possible D gene is TRBD2 (5 bases). V lost 5 bases, J lost 1 base, and 12 bases lay in between. The germline V gene encodes CDR1 SGHTA and CDR2 FQGNSA. The length of the CDR3 is 14 residues.

The rearrangement uses TRBV5-1 and TRBJ2-2, with 9 bases aligning to TRBD2. With V trimmed by 0 bases and J by 7 bases, 10 bases remained unmatched. Per germline, CDR1 SGHRS and CDR2 YFSETQ. The CDR3 length is 17 residues. Here the CDR3 DNA reads TGCGCCAGCAGCTTGGAGTTAATAGCGGGAGTACGCGGGGAGCTGTTTTTT. It codes for CASSLELIAGVRGELFF. The complete variable domain, with remaining parts taken from reference TRBV5-1 and TRBJ2-2, reads KAGVTQTPRYLIKTRGQQVTLSCSPISGHRSVSWYQQTPGQGLQFLFEYFSETQRNKGNFPGRFSGRQFSNSRSEMNVSTLELGDSALYLCASSLELIAGVRGELFFGEGSRLTVL.

The rearrangement joins TRBV18 to TRBJ1-5; D is perhaps TRBD1 (5 bases). The germline CDR1 and CDR2 sequences are KGHSH and LQKENI. V lost 3 bases and J lost 7, with 13 bases in between. This CDR3 is built from 14 residues. The CDR3 loop is CASSPTALGQPQHF. The CDR3 nucleotides read TGTGCCAGCTCACCGACAGCTCTGGGACAGCCCCAGCATTTT.

Only one count was recorded for this clone. Other nucleotide sequences from this sample produce the same CDR3. The chain carries TRBV19 and TRBJ2-7, with 11 bases fitting TRBD2. V was pared by 3 bases and J by 2 bases, with 3 bases of the junction left unmatched. Germline loops: CDR1 LNHDA, CDR2 SQIVND (reference sequence). This CDR3 has 15 amino acids. DNA for the CDR3: TGTGCCAGTAGTATCGCTAGCGGGGGGACCTACGAGCAGTACTTC. It yields the protein CASSIASGGTYEQYF.

The gene calls are TRBV2 and TRBJ2-2; D not resolved. The germline V gene encodes CDR1 SNHLY and CDR2 FYNNEI. The CDR3 contains 13 residues. Trimming left V 0 bases short and J 8 bases short, with 7 bases between. The CDR3 spells CASSEALPGELFF. DNA of the CDR3: TGTGCCAGCAGTGAAGCGCTTCCAGGGGAGCTGTTTTTT.

The chain is built from TRBV6-5 and TRBJ1-2; a possible D gene is TRBD1 (5 bases). CDR1 and CDR2 (germline): MNHEY, SVGAGI. Between the trimmed V and J ends, which lost 6 bases and 8 bases, there was a span of 16 bases. CDR3 length: 13 amino acids. The CDR3 reads CASRGTADRGYTF. In nucleotides, the CDR3 is TGTGCCAGCAGGGGGACGGCCGATCGGGGCTACACCTTC.

This clone was found a few times. V gene TRBV19 combines with J gene TRBJ1-2, with no clear D. V was trimmed by 3 bases and J by 7 bases, leaving 9 bases between them. Germline V gene lookup returns CDR1 LNHDA and CDR2 SQIVND (reference sequence). The length of the CDR3 is 12 residues. The CDR3 coding sequence is TGTGCCAGTAGTATGAATCCCTCTGGCTACACCTTC. The encoded protein is CASSMNPSGYTF. Drawing the rest from reference TRBV19 and TRBJ1-2, the complete variable domain is DGGITQSPKYLFRKEGQNVTLSCEQNLNHDAMYWYRQDPGQGLRLIYYSQIVNDFQKGDIAEGYSVSREKKESFPLTVTSAQKNPTAFYLCASSMNPSGYTFGSGTRLTVV.

J is TRBJ1-2 and V is TRBV7-8, with a weak D call TRBD1 (6 bases). The CDR3 length is 14 residues. V dropped 1 base and J dropped 6 bases, with 12 bases sitting between them. CDR1 and CDR2 (germline): SGHVS, FQNEAQ. The CDR3 nucleotides are TGTGCCAGCAGCTTAGTTCAGGGGCAGGATGGCTACACCTTC. Translating it yields CASSLVQGQDGYTF. The variable domain in full, with the rest retrieved from reference TRBV7-8 and TRBJ1-2, is GAGVSQSPRYKVAKRGQDVALRCDPISGHVSLFWYQQALGQGPEFLTYFQNEAQLDKSGLPSDRFFAERPEGSVSTLKIQRTQQEDSAVYLCASSLVQGQDGYTFGSGTRLTVV.

The J gene is TRBJ1-2, the V gene TRBV16; 8 bases agree with TRBD1. This CDR3 has 16 residues. V lost 4 bases to trimming and J lost 4 bases; unmatched junction nucleotides: 11. Per the germline V gene, CDR1 is KGHSY and CDR2 is FQNENV. As DNA, the CDR3 is TGTGCCAGCAGCCCAGACTTAAACGACAGGGGCTATGGCTACACCTTC. Translated: CASSPDLNDRGYGYTF.

The table lists this clone with a count of one. The chain has TRBV15 and TRBJ2-5; 8 bases fit TRBD2. This CDR3 contains 15 residues. V shed 1 base, J shed 2 bases, and the junction held 3 bases outside the gene matches. Per germline, CDR1 LNHNV and CDR2 YYDKDF (reference sequence). CDR3 nucleotide sequence: TGTGCCACCAGCAGAGGGGTAGCGGGGCAAGAGACCCAGTACTTC. Amino acid sequence: CATSRGVAGQETQYF.

The V gene is TRBV30, the J gene TRBJ1-6, with D possibly TRBD1 on 6 matching bases. The germline CDR1 and CDR2 sequences are GTSNPN and SVGIG (reference sequence). The CDR3 runs to 17 residues. Trimming left V 1 base short and J 7 bases short, with 20 bases between. This CDR3 is CAWSAGQGFRHNSPLHF. Here the CDR3 DNA reads TGTGCCTGGAGTGCGGGTCAGGGGTTTCGGCACAATTCACCCCTCCACTTT.

This chain uses TRBV5-1 with TRBJ2-1, with 12 bases that match TRBD2. In germline, CDR1 is SGHRS, CDR2 YFSETQ. The CDR3 spans 17 residues. V dropped 4 bases and J dropped 6; count of bases not matched to a gene: 11. The CDR3 DNA is TGCGCCAGCAGCCGACAGACTAGCGGGAGTGGGTCCAATGAGCAGTTCTTC. This translates into CASSRQTSGSGSNEQFF.

The chain couples TRBV5-4 to TRBJ2-7, with TRBD1 as a possible D gene (5 bases). Trimming stripped 3 bases from V and 7 bases from J, with 17 bases between. The CDR3 sequence is 14 residues long. The V gene's germline CDR1 is SGHNT and CDR2 YYREEE (reference sequence). The chain's CDR3 is CASSSGAAMKEQYF. DNA of the CDR3: TGTGCCAGCAGCTCTGGGGCGGCGATGAAGGAGCAGTACTTC.

The rearrangement links TRBV10-3 to TRBJ1-1; 8 nucleotides align to TRBD1. Germline CDR1 is ENHRY and CDR2 is SYGVKD. The junction had 4 bases not matched to a gene; V was cut back by 6 bases and J by 1 base. The CDR3 runs to 14 residues. This chain's CDR3 is CAIRNGQGNTEAFF. The CDR3 bases are TGTGCCATCAGGAACGGACAGGGGAACACTGAAGCTTTCTTT.